This TCR beta chain was identified in a study of blood T cell repertoires in COVID-19 (dated by TCRdb to 2018 to 2021). For context, the study as a whole: Samples covering the acute and convalescent phases of COVID-19 were provided by collaborators in the United States, Italy and Spain. Subjects who had been exposed to COVID-19, were actively infected with it, or had recovered from it provided the deeply sampled blood TCRbeta repertoires that made up the dataset. The prospective study material was composed of cDNA or gDNA derived from T cells, B-cell-depleted T cells, or PBMCs. Nearly every sample came with metadata listing a de-identified subject ID, COVID-19 status, age in years and sex. Where HLA class I and class II types were available, the types were taken from metadata supplied by the sample provider, not from assay-based typing. Samples came from the ongoing ImmuneRACE study (first 160 participants) plus 1,254 subjects from 6 global collaborators. A freely available public database, intended as a resource for researchers studying the immune response to SARS-CoV-2, is where the repertoires were released.

Overall study results and their limits: The amount of clinical and demographic metadata varied by source and participant and was provided uncurated.

TCRbeta CDR3 regions were amplified from genomic DNA using the immunoSEQ Assay, a bias-controlled multiplex PCR. Per the source publication's procedure: Nucleated cell counts per sample were estimated from amplification of reference gene primers within the assay. To quantify the absolute abundance of each unique TCRbeta CDR3 rearrangement, sequence reads were collapsed and filtered. For each sample, productive Simpson clonality was calculated as the square root of Simpson's diversity index across productive rearrangements. TCRdb took over this immuneACCESS table, retaining in-frame rearrangements with V and J assigned. Such tables are incomplete; in checked studies, under half of the missing clones stem from an unresolved V gene, and the remainder is unexplained. That table is the source of V, J and clone size, and D and trimming were worked out from the DNA. The sample records about 410,000 clones, over 75% of which are singletons. Approximately 1.5% of the sample rests with the top ten.

V is cut back by 4 bases and J by 0 bases, with 8 bases in the junction unmatched. In the germline V gene, CDR1 corresponds to LGHNA and CDR2 to YNFKEQ. The CDR3 holds 19 amino acids from the cysteine to the phenylalanine. The DNA shown is the 57-base CDR3, in frame from base 1. In Seattle, one collaborating source enrolled patients while the infection was active and tracked those patients longitudinally over the course of disease. Collaborating institutions collected whole blood in K2EDTA tubes following their own protocols. For TCRbeta analysis, collaborators shipped samples as frozen whole blood, isolated PBMCs, or DNA extracted from either of those sample types. As for this clone: What this receptor recognizes is not known. No much larger clonotype is one base removed from it; base qualities were not supplied.

This clonotype was obtained from a woman aged 40-49 years with COVID-19, enrolled during active disease. The specimen was peripheral blood. The chain joins TRBV4-2 to TRBJ2-3; 15 middle bases align to TRBD2. At the DNA level, the sequence is TGTGCCAGCAGCCGTATGGGACTAGCGGGGGGTAGAAGCACAGATACGCAGTATTTT. Translated, this is CASSRMGLAGGRSTDTQYF.